The 25 T cell receptor beta chains below come from one sample, sequenced in a study of somatic mutations in cytotoxic T cells in rheumatoid arthritis. Method: immunoSEQ multiplex PCR; TCRdb's copy keeps in-frame clones and lacks some. The data show around 11,000 clones, about 93% seen once. Sequencing used CD8+ T cells sorted from blood. The receptors were gathered from a woman aged 18 to 35 with rheumatoid arthritis.

The rearrangement links TRBV7-3 to TRBJ2-1, with 9 bases identical to TRBD1. The CDR3 runs to 14 residues. The junction had 6 bases not matched to a gene; V was cut back by 4 bases and J by 8 bases. CDR1 SGHTA and CDR2 FQGTGA come from the germline V gene. CDR3 sequence reads: CASSSPGQGDEQFF. The CDR3, as DNA: TGTGCCAGCAGCTCCCCGGGACAGGGCGATGAGCAGTTCTTC.

This clone was recorded once. This sequence joins TRBV7-3 and TRBJ1-2; possibly TRBD1 for D (5 bases). V dropped 3 bases and J dropped 2 bases, with 10 bases sitting between them. Germline V gene lookup returns CDR1 SGHTA and CDR2 FQGTGA. This CDR3 has 14 amino acids. The CDR3 spells CASSFLEGNYGYTF. CDR3 in DNA: TGTGCCAGCAGCTTTTTGGAGGGGAACTATGGCTACACCTTC. The variable domain in full, with the rest retrieved from reference TRBV7-3 and TRBJ1-2, is GAGVSQTPSNKVTEKGKYVELRCDPISGHTALYWYRQSLGQGPEFLIYFQGTGAADDSGLPNDRFFAVRPEGSVSTLKIQRTERGDSAVYLCASSFLEGNYGYTFGSGTRLTVV.

The V call is TRBV19, the J call TRBJ1-1; no clear D gene. The V gene lost 7 bases and the J gene lost 0 bases, with 12 bases spanning the gap. This CDR3 has 14 residues. Germline loops: CDR1 LNHDA, CDR2 SQIVND (reference sequence). This CDR3 reads CASTLRGMNTEAFF. CDR3 DNA: TGTGCCAGTACCTTGCGGGGAATGAACACTGAAGCTTTCTTT.

As DNA, the CDR3 is TGTGCCAGCTCACCCGGAGAGGGTGCCAGGACTGCGAAGGATGGCTACACCTTC. It codes for CASSPGEGARTAKDGYTF. This chain joins TRBV18 and TRBJ1-2; D is unclear. Germline CDR1 and CDR2: KGHSH and LQKENI. The CDR3 is 18 amino acids. V was trimmed by 3 bases and J by 6 bases, leaving 26 bases between them.

The chain employs TRBV11-2 and TRBJ2-5, with 7 positions matching TRBD1. CDR1 and CDR2 (germline): SGHAT, FQNNGV. J gave up 0 bases and V 4 bases, and 2 bases lay outside the gene matches. The CDR3 has 14 residues. The CDR3 coding sequence is TGTGCCAGCAGCTCGGACAGGTACCAAGAGACCCAGTACTTC. It translates to CASSSDRYQETQYF. Full variable domain (missing parts from reference TRBV11-2 and TRBJ2-5): EAGVAQSPRYKIIEKRQSVAFWCNPISGHATLYWYQQILGQGPKLLIQFQNNGVVDDSQLPKDRFSAERLKGVDSTLKIQPAKLEDSAVYLCASSSDRYQETQYFGPGTRLLVL.

V usage is TRBV6-4 and J usage is TRBJ2-2; D is possibly TRBD1 (6 bases). CDR1 and CDR2 (germline): MRHNA, SNTAGT. V was pared by 2 bases and J by 6 bases, with 13 bases between. The CDR3 has 15 residues. The CDR3 DNA reads as TGTGCCAGCAGTGACGATATACAGGGATCCGGGGAGCTGTTTTTT. Translated, it gives CASSDDIQGSGELFF.

This chain uses TRBV28 with TRBJ2-3; 7 positions agree with TRBD1. V shed 5 bases and J 1 base; nucleotides not matched to a gene: 6. Germline V gives CDR1 MDHEN, CDR2 SYDVKM. CDR3 length equals 15 residues. In nucleotides, the CDR3 is TGTGCCAGCAGTCGACAGGGTTCGGGCACAGATACGCAGTATTTT. Translating it yields CASSRQGSGTDTQYF. Drawing the rest from reference TRBV28 and TRBJ2-3, the complete variable domain is DVKVTQSSRYLVKRTGEKVFLECVQDMDHENMFWYRQDPGLGLRLIYFSYDVKMKEKGDIPEGYSVSREKKERFSLILESASTNQTSMYLCASSRQGSGTDTQYFGPGTRLTVL.

The V gene is TRBV27, the J gene TRBJ2-1; TRBD2 might be the D (5 bases). The CDR3 runs to 15 residues. Trimming shortened V by 3 bases and J by 8 bases, and 17 bases separated the two germline ends. Germline V gene sequence: CDR1 MNHEY, CDR2 SMNVEV (reference sequence). DNA for the CDR3: TGTGCCAGCAGTTTTAGCCCTAGCCTGGCGGATGAGCAGTTCTTC. It yields the protein CASSFSPSLADEQFF.

In this sample, this clone turned up a few times. The rearrangement joins TRBV19 to TRBJ2-3, with 8 bases that match TRBD1. Germline CDR1 is LNHDA and CDR2 is SQIVND (reference sequence). The CDR3 has 15 amino acids. V lost 6 bases to trimming and J lost 6 bases; unmatched junction nucleotides: 11. DNA of the CDR3: TGTGCCAGTAGCGACCTCGGGACAGGAGGGGATACGCAGTATTTT. Translating gives CASSDLGTGGDTQYF.

The chain links TRBV4-1 to TRBJ1-1; the D gene is possibly TRBD1 (6 bases). V was pared by 0 bases and J by 5 bases, with 13 bases between. Germline V CDR1 and CDR2: MGHRA, YSYEKL. The CDR3 length is 15 residues. DNA of the CDR3: TGCGCCAGCAGCCAAGAAGGGGGAAGTGGGACTGAAGCTTTCTTT. Amino acids: CASSQEGGSGTEAFF.

The chain combines TRBV19 with TRBJ2-2, with D possibly TRBD1 on 6 matching bases. The CDR3 runs to 14 residues. From germline, CDR1 is LNHDA and CDR2 SQIVND (reference sequence). The V end lost 5 bases, the J end lost 3 bases, and 10 bases lay between the germline ends. The CDR3 region is CASSVTGYTGELFF. The CDR3, as DNA: TGTGCCAGTAGTGTTACAGGGTACACCGGGGAGCTGTTTTTT.

Comments on this clone: The junction differs from germline at one of its ends, possibly a read error. The chain recombines TRBV19 with TRBJ1-2; 7 nucleotides align to TRBD1. This CDR3 has 14 residues. Germline CDR1 is LNHDA and CDR2 is SQIVND (reference sequence). The CDR3 is CATSIGTANYGYTF. The DNA of the CDR3 is TGTGCCACTAGTATAGGGACAGCTAACTATGGCTACACCTTC.

The chain couples TRBV19 to TRBJ2-7; TRBD2 agrees at 9 bases. There are 15 residues in the CDR3. The junction had 3 bases not matched to a gene; V was cut back by 3 bases and J by 0 bases. Per the germline V gene, CDR1 is LNHDA and CDR2 is SQIVND (reference sequence). The CDR3 reads CASSMRLAASYEQYF. The CDR3 nucleotides read TGTGCCAGTAGTATGCGACTAGCGGCCTCCTACGAGCAGTACTTC.

J is TRBJ1-1 and V is TRBV21-1; the table assigns TRBD1, which was not confirmed against the DNA. TRBV21-1 is shown as a pseudogene. The CDR3 is made up of 18 amino acids. CDR3 DNA: TGTGCCAGCAGACCAGACAGGGGGCGGACACAGATGAACACTGAAGCTTTCTTT. Translated, it gives CASRPDRGRTQMNTEAFF.

This chain joins TRBV5-4 and TRBJ1-2; 7 positions agree with TRBD1. After removal of 10 bases from V and 6 bases from J, the junction contained 9 bases not matched to a gene. This CDR3 spans 12 amino acids. Germline CDR1 reads SGHNT; CDR2 reads YYREEE (reference sequence). CDR3: CAAQDRLDGYTF. CDR3 DNA: TGTGCCGCGCAGGACAGGTTGGATGGCTACACCTTC.

This chain joins TRBV7-8 and TRBJ1-5; TRBD1 is a possible D gene (5 bases). This CDR3 is 15 amino acids long. Between the trimmed V and J ends, which lost 5 bases and 4 bases, there was a span of 15 bases. CDR1 is SGHVS, CDR2 FQNEAQ, per germline. The CDR3 protein is CASSLGGIGNQPQHF. The CDR3 region has the DNA TGTGCCAGCAGCCTCGGGGGGATTGGGAATCAGCCCCAGCATTTT.

A single count supports this clone. The chain has TRBV10-3 and TRBJ1-1; weak D call: TRBD1 (5 bases). CDR1 and CDR2 from the germline V gene are ENHRY and SYGVKD. CDR3 length: 12 residues. Trimming left V 8 bases short and J 4 bases short, with 11 bases between. The CDR3 is CAIWAGPTEAFF. DNA of the CDR3: TGTGCCATCTGGGCGGGGCCCACTGAAGCTTTCTTT.

The rearrangement links TRBV19 to TRBJ2-7, with D possibly TRBD1 on 5 matching bases. Germline CDR1 and CDR2: LNHDA and SQIVND (reference sequence). V was trimmed by 5 bases and J by 5 bases, leaving 13 bases between them. The CDR3 is 13 residues long. The CDR3 protein is CASSASWGNEQYF. As DNA, the CDR3 is TGTGCCAGTAGTGCAAGTTGGGGCAACGAGCAGTACTTC. The whole variable domain, remainder taken from reference TRBV19 and TRBJ2-7, is DGGITQSPKYLFRKEGQNVTLSCEQNLNHDAMYWYRQDPGQGLRLIYYSQIVNDFQKGDIAEGYSVSREKKESFPLTVTSAQKNPTAFYLCASSASWGNEQYFGPGTRLTVT.

The rearrangement uses TRBV6-5 and TRBJ2-1, with 9 nucleotides matching TRBD2. The J segment lost 2 bases and the V segment lost 6 bases, leaving 5 bases of the junction unmatched. The CDR3 runs to 15 residues. The germline V gene has CDR1 MNHEY and CDR2 SVGAGI. The CDR3: CASSSGTSPYNEQFF. The DNA of the CDR3 is TGTGCCAGCAGCTCCGGGACTAGCCCCTACAATGAGCAGTTCTTC.

The chain is built from TRBV4-1 and TRBJ2-1; 10 bases line up with TRBD2. The V segment lost 1 base and the J segment 4 bases; nucleotides outside the gene matches: 7. The CDR3 consists of 17 residues. Germline V gene sequence: CDR1 MGHRA, CDR2 YSYEKL. The CDR3 protein is CASSQVRAGGPYNEQFF. CDR3 nucleotides: TGCGCCAGCAGCCAAGTTCGAGCGGGGGGGCCATACAATGAGCAGTTCTTC.

This chain links TRBV7-9 with TRBJ2-5, with 9 bases matching TRBD2. V gave up 7 bases and J gave up 1 base; unmatched junction bases: 7. Germline V lookup: CDR1 SEHNR, CDR2 FQNEAQ (reference sequence). This CDR3 spans 15 amino acids. CDR3 nucleotide sequence: TGTGCCAGCACCTGGGGTAGCGGGAGCCAAGAGACCCAGTACTTC. Amino acid sequence: CASTWGSGSQETQYF.

The chain employs TRBV11-3 and TRBJ2-7; the D is unclear. V was clipped by 4 bases and J by 3 bases, with 10 bases between them. This CDR3 region has 13 residues. Germline V gene sequence: CDR1 SGHNT, CDR2 YENEEA. The CDR3 spells CASSSSLSYEQYF. For the CDR3, the DNA is TGTGCCAGCAGCTCATCCCTTAGCTACGAGCAGTACTTC. Drawing the rest from reference TRBV11-3 and TRBJ2-7, the complete variable domain is EAGVVQSPRYKIIEKKQPVAFWCNPISGHNTLYWYLQNLGQGPELLIRYENEEAVDDSQLPKDRFSAERLKGVDSTLKIQPAELGDSAVYLCASSSSLSYEQYFGPGTRLTVT.

This chain connects TRBV11-2 to TRBJ1-2; 9 nucleotides agree with TRBD1. Trimming removed 4 bases from V and 2 bases from J; junction bases left unmatched: 8. Per the germline V gene, CDR1 is SGHAT and CDR2 is FQNNGV. The CDR3 totals 16 residues. The CDR3 protein is CASSSYRTGENYGYTF. CDR3 nucleotide sequence: TGTGCCAGCAGCTCTTACAGGACAGGGGAAAACTATGGCTACACCTTC.

The chain employs TRBV4-3 and TRBJ1-1; D gene uncertain. The CDR3 is 14 residues long. Germline CDR1 and CDR2: LGHNA and YSLEER. The V end lost 0 bases, the J end lost 6 bases, and 11 bases lay between the germline ends. This CDR3 reads CASSQDTLGAEAFF. The DNA of the CDR3 is TGCGCCAGCAGCCAAGACACCCTGGGAGCTGAAGCTTTCTTT.

V and J are TRBV7-6 and TRBJ1-1; 7 nucleotides match TRBD1. Germline trimming cut 5 bases from V and 4 bases from J; bases unmatched to any gene: 7. The CDR3 has 14 amino acids. Germline V gives CDR1 SGHVS, CDR2 FNYEAQ. The CDR3 spells CASSVRQGGTEAFF. CDR3 nucleotides: TGTGCCAGCAGCGTCAGACAGGGAGGCACTGAAGCTTTCTTT. The full variable domain, rest sourced from reference TRBV7-6 and TRBJ1-1, is GAGVSQSPRYKVTKRGQDVALRCDPISGHVSLYWYRQALGQGPEFLTYFNYEAQQDKSGLPNDRFSAERPEGSISTLTIQRTEQRDSAMYRCASSVRQGGTEAFFGQGTRLTVV.